The present TCR beta chain was sequenced within a study of blood T cell repertoires in COVID-19. Study-level information: Samples taken during acute and convalescent COVID-19 were collected in the United States, Italy and Spain. From T cells, B-cell-depleted T cells, or PBMCs came the material, which was cDNA or gDNA.

Germline V CDR1 and CDR2: MGHDK, SYGVNS. Trimming stripped 3 bases from V and 4 bases from J, with 3 bases between. CDR3 length equals 11 residues. Libraries were prepared by immunoSEQ multiplex PCR; TCRdb keeps only in-frame clonotypes and omits some of them. Of about 70,000 clones listed, around 87% were seen once; the top ten hold around 3.9%. The chain recombines TRBV25-1 with TRBJ1-1; D unclear. Specimen: peripheral blood. The source of this sequence is a man aged 65 to 79 with active COVID-19. As DNA, the CDR3 is TGTGCCAGCAGTGACAGCACTGAAGCTTTCTTT. Residues: CASSDSTEAFF.